The clone carrying this T cell receptor beta chain has a count of ten or more. Its cognate antigen is unknown. The V gene's germline CDR1 is SGHVS and CDR2 FQNEAQ. The J segment lost 1 base and the V segment lost 0 bases, leaving 13 bases of the junction unmatched. The CDR3 is 20 amino acids. This sample was included in a study of human T cells and chemical hapten exposure. Whole-study findings and limits: The presence of alopecia in the donors means their immune response may differ from healthy people's.

It was the library that attached unique molecular identifiers to individual cDNA molecules. TCRdb passed the RACE reads through MiXCR, listing each CDR3 protein once. Of some 38,000 distinct CDR3 sequences listed, just under 6.5% are singletons. This sample's time point: patch test 1, 2 weeks after DPC sensitization. The treatment here: therapeutic diphenylcyclopropenone sensitization with weekly scalp DPC. It was from unfractionated whole blood that total RNA was extracted. The rearrangement uses TRBV7-8 and TRBJ1-4; 8 positions match TRBD1. The material was whole blood, obtained in connection with sensitization to the hapten diphenylcyclopropenone (DPC). This TCR was recovered from a woman aged 30 to 39 with alopecia areata. Some clones in this sample may be carry-over from other donors' samples. CDR3 nucleotide sequence: TGTGCCAGCAGCTTAGCAAGGCAGGGGGCGACTGGGCGAACTAATGAAAAACTGTTTTTT. This gives the protein CASSLARQGATGRTNEKLFF.